This T cell receptor (beta chain) originates from a study of CD4 T cells in relation to SARS-CoV-2 and coronaviruses. CD4+ T cells from unexposed donors were obtained before the COVID-19 pandemic (2011-2018). After about 10 days of culture, CD4+ T cells were isolated. Germline CDR1 reads SGHNT; CDR2 reads YYREEE (reference sequence). This CDR3 spans 15 amino acids. Trimming removed 0 bases from V and 5 bases from J, with 14 bases in between. This clone was observed a few times. The antigen is undetermined. Profiled with immunoSEQ multiplex PCR; TCRdb holds only in-frame clones, not every one. The profile shows 20,000 or so clones, 78% of them singletons.

The sequence was collected from a human donor in good health. Sequencing was performed on CD4+ T cells from PBMCs, cultured in vitro. The chain joins TRBV5-4 to TRBJ1-1, with unresolved D. CDR3 DNA sequence: TGTGCCAGCAGCTTGGGTGGGGATCTGACAACTGAAGCTTTCTTT. Its translation is CASSLGGDLTTEAFF. The full variable domain, rest sourced from reference TRBV5-4 and TRBJ1-1, is ETGVTQSPTHLIKTRGQQVTLRCSSQSGHNTVSWYQQALGQGPQFIFQYYREEENGRGNFPPRFSGLQFPNYSSELNVNALELDDSALYLCASSLGGDLTTEAFFGQGTRLTVV.